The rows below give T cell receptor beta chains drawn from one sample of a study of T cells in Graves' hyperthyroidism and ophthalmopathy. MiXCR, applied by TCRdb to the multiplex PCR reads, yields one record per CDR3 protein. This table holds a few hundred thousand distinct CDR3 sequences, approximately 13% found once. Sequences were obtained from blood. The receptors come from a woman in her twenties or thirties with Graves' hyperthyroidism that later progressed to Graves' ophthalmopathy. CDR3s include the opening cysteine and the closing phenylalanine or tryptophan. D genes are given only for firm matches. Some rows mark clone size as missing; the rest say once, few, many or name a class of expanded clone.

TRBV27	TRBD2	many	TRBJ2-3	TGTGCCAGCGCGGGAGCAGATACGCAGTATTTT	CASAGADTQYF
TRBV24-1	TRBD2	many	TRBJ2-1	TGTGCCACCAGTCTAGCGGACTCCTACAATGAGCAGTTCTTC	CATSLADSYNEQFF
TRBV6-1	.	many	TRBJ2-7	TGTGCCACCTTACCGGGACAATGGCCTTCGGGGGAGCAGTACTTC	CATLPGQWPSGEQYF
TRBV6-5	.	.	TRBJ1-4	TGTGCCAGCAGTTACGGATGGGGGGGCGCAACTAATGAAAAACTGTTTTTT	CASSYGWGGATNEKLFF
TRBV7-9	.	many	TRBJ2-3	TGTGCCAGCAGCTTAATAGGGCCCCCCCCAGATACGCAGTATTTT	CASSLIGPPPDTQYF
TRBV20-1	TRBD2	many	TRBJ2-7	TGCAGTGCTGAGAATGGGGGGGAGTACGAGCAGTACTTC	CSAENGGEYEQYF
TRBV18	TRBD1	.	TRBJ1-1	TGTGCCAGCTCACCACAGGGACAGGGGGGGAACACTGAAGCTTTCTTT	CASSPQGQGGNTEAFF
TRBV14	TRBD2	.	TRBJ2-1	TGTGCCAGCAGCCCACCCACTCTAGCGGGAGTAAGAAATGAGCAGTTCTTC	CASSPPTLAGVRNEQFF
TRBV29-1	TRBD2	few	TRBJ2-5	TGCAGCGTCACGGGGGGTGGGACCCAGTACTTC	CSVTGGGTQYF
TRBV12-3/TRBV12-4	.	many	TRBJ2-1	TGTGCCAGCACCGCCTACAATGAGCAGTTCTTC	CASTAYNEQFF
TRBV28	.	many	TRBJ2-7	TGTGCCAGCGGAGTGGGGGTGAGCCACGAGCAGTACTTC	CASGVGVSHEQYF
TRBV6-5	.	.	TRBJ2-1	TGTGCCAGCAGTTACTCGAGGTCTGGGTCCTACAATGAGCAGTTCTTC	CASSYSRSGSYNEQFF
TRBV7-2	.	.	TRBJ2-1	TGTGCCAGCAGCCTTTGGGGGCGGGATGAGCAGTTCTTC	CASSLWGRDEQFF
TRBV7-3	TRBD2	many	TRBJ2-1	TGTGCCAGTTCGACTAGCGGGAAGTACAATGAGCAGTTCTTC	CASSTSGKYNEQFF
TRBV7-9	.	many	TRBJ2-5	TGTGCCAGCAGCCCCCCCGAGGGAAATCCGGAGACCCAGTACTTC	CASSPPEGNPETQYF
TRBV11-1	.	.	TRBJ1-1	TGTGCCAGCAGCTTAACGCTGGGAGGGATTCCTTTCTTT	CASSLTLGGIPFF
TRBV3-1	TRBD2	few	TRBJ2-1	TGTGCCAGCAGCCGGGCTAGCGGGTATGGTTCGGAGCAGTTCTTC	CASSRASGYGSEQFF
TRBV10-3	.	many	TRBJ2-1	TGTGCCATCAGCGGAGGGGGTAAGAATGAGCAGTTCTTC	CAISGGGKNEQFF
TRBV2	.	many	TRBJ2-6	TGTGCCAGCAGTGAATGGGCGAGCTCTGGGGCCAACGTCCTGACTTTC	CASSEWASSGANVLTF
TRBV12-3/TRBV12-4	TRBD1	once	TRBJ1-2	TGTGCCAGCAGAAGGACAGGGTCGGCCTATGGCTACACCTTC	CASRRTGSAYGYTF
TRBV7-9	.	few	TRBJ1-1	TGTGCCAACGGAGGGGTTGCCTCTGAAGCTTTCTTT	CANGGVASEAFF
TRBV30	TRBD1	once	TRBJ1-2	TGTGCCTGCAGTCCGGACAGGGGTAATTATGGCTACACCTTC	CACSPDRGNYGYTF
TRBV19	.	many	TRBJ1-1	TGTGCCAGTAGTATAGGGGCTTCGAACACTGAAGCTTTCTTT	CASSIGASNTEAFF
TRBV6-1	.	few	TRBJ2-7	TGTGCCAGCAATCCCCAGGGGTCGGTCGAGCAGTACTTC	CASNPQGSVEQYF
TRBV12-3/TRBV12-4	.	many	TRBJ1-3	TGTGCCAGCAGTCCCACCAGGGCCTCTGGAAACACCATATATTTT	CASSPTRASGNTIYF
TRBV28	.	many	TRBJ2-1	TGTGCCAGTCTCGGGGTAGGGAGGGGGGGCTCCTACAATGAGCAGTTCTTC	CASLGVGRGGSYNEQFF
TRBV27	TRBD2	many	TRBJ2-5	TGTGCCAGCAGTACCCTACCGGGACTAGCGGGAGAGACCCAGTACTTC	CASSTLPGLAGETQYF
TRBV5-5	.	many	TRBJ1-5	TGTGCCAGCAGCTTGGACGGGGGTGCCTTGGGGCAGCCCCAGCATTTT	CASSLDGGALGQPQHF
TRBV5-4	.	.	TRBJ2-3	TGTGTCAGCAGCTTGTATCCAGGGGACACAGATACGCAGTATTTT	CVSSLYPGDTDTQYF
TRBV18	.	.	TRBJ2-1	TGTGCCAGCTCACCACCTTCCTACAATGATCAGTTCTTC	CASSPPSYNDQFF
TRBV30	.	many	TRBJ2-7	TGTGCCTGGAGTTCTGCCACGTTGGGGAGCGAGCAGTACTTC	CAWSSATLGSEQYF